These 32 T cell receptor beta chains were all obtained from the same sample, sequenced in a study of radiation and T cells in renal cell carcinoma (dated by TCRdb to 2019 to 2021). The time point label on this specimen signifies: tumor resected at nephrectomy. The treatment or condition label corresponds to: 15 Gy SBRT to primary tumor, nephrectomy 4 weeks later. The protocol used for the library was the immunoSEQ multiplex PCR assay. In TCRdb, the immuneACCESS table is reduced to in-frame sequences with V and J assigned. These tables do not hold every clone; where another copy was compared, an unresolved V gene accounts for under half, and the others remain unexplained. The sample profile shows about 18,000 clones; about 54% of them were found once. Over 9.5% of the sample belongs to the ten largest clones. Source: tumor tissue, taken from a patient whose treatment included radiotherapy and nephrectomy. Every receptor here comes from a man in his fifties or sixties with renal cell carcinoma.

The CDR3 DNA is TGTGCCAGCAGCCAAGGAATGACAGGGGGGAGGAACACTGAAGCTTTCTTT. As protein: CASSQGMTGGRNTEAFF. The J gene is TRBJ1-1, the V gene TRBV4-2; 9 nucleotides agree with TRBD1. The germline V gene encodes CDR1 LGHNA and CDR2 YNFKEQ. The CDR3 is made up of 17 amino acids. Losses at the gene ends were 1 base for V and 1 base for J; bases not matched to a gene: 7.

CDR3 bases: TGCAGCGCGACTAGCGGGGGGGCAGATACGCAGTATTTT. Translated, it gives CSATSGGADTQYF. The V gene is TRBV29-1, the J gene TRBJ2-3; 14 nucleotides match TRBD2. Looked up from germline, CDR1 is SQVTM and CDR2 is ANQGSEA. The V segment lost 7 bases and the J segment 4 bases; nucleotides outside the gene matches: 1. This CDR3 comprises 13 residues.

This clone was observed a few times. V usage is TRBV15 and J usage is TRBJ2-7; D not resolved. The V gene's germline CDR1 is LNHNV and CDR2 YYDKDF (reference sequence). This CDR3 has 14 residues. V lost 1 base and J 1 base, leaving 8 bases between the germline ends. DNA of the CDR3: TGTGCCACCAGCAGAGCGGGTAGTTCCTACGAGCAGTACTTC. Its translation: CATSRAGSSYEQYF.

The J gene is TRBJ2-7, the V gene TRBV4-2; maybe TRBD1 (5 bases). CDR3 length: 12 amino acids. Germline V gives CDR1 LGHNA, CDR2 YNFKEQ. V lost 0 bases, J lost 5 bases, and 5 bases lay in between. The CDR3 region is CASSQDRDEQYF. DNA for the CDR3: TGTGCCAGCAGCCAAGACAGGGACGAGCAGTACTTC.

The chain's CDR3 is CAGGLVGRNEQFF. The CDR3 region has the DNA TGTGCCGGGGGACTCGTAGGTAGGAATGAGCAGTTCTTC. This chain uses TRBV28 with TRBJ2-1, with D possibly TRBD2 on 6 matching bases. V lost 11 bases and J 7 bases, leaving 18 bases between the germline ends. The CDR3 length is 13 residues. Germline V gives CDR1 MDHEN, CDR2 SYDVKM.

The rearrangement uses TRBV15 and TRBJ1-1; a possible D gene is TRBD1 (5 bases). The CDR3 sequence is 16 residues long. The germline V gene encodes CDR1 LNHNV and CDR2 YYDKDF (reference sequence). V was pared by 1 base and J by 3 bases, with 15 bases between. CDR3 amino acids: CATSRGGTRGDTEAFF. CDR3 sequence (DNA): TGTGCCACCAGCAGAGGGGGGACCCGAGGGGACACTGAAGCTTTCTTT.

This clone was detected only a few times. This chain joins TRBV19 and TRBJ1-1; TRBD1 matches at 7 bases. Unmatched junction bases numbered 5, after V lost 6 bases and J lost 4 bases. CDR1 LNHDA and CDR2 SQIVND come from the germline V gene (reference sequence). The CDR3 runs 13 residues. The CDR3 DNA reads as TGTGCCAGTAGCAAAAGGGGGCTCACTGAAGCTTTCTTT. This sequence encodes CASSKRGLTEAFF.

The chain has TRBV6-1 and TRBJ2-7; a possible D gene is TRBD2 (6 bases). Trimming removed 8 bases from V and 0 bases from J, with 14 bases in between. This CDR3 is 14 amino acids long. The germline CDR1 and CDR2 sequences are MNHNS and SASEGT. Written as DNA, the CDR3 is TGTGCCAGCGGTGGGGGGACTTACTCCTACGAGCAGTACTTC. It is translated as CASGGGTYSYEQYF.

The chain uses TRBV10-3 and TRBJ2-1, with D hard to call. V lost 7 bases to trimming and J lost 0 bases, with 16 bases between them. This CDR3 region has 16 residues. In germline, CDR1 is ENHRY, CDR2 SYGVKD. CDR3 loop: CAITSSEAVSYNEQFF. The CDR3, as DNA: TGTGCCATCACCTCGTCCGAGGCTGTCTCCTACAATGAGCAGTTCTTC.

The DNA for the CDR3 is TGTGCCAGCAGCGGGAGCTTTGGGAACACCGGGGAGCTGTTTTTT. This translates into CASSGSFGNTGELFF. This rearrangement joins TRBV9 to TRBJ2-2; D uncertain. In germline, CDR1 is SGDLS, CDR2 YYNGEE. Deletions cut 3 bases from V and 1 base from J, with 10 bases between. There are 15 residues in the CDR3.

This clone was picked up many times. The rearrangement uses TRBV6-5 and TRBJ1-2; 7 positions match TRBD1. CDR1 is MNHEY and CDR2 is SVGAGI in the germline V gene. The ends lost 7 bases at V and 7 bases at J; junction bases unmatched: 9. This CDR3 contains 13 residues. The CDR3 spells CASTNTRQGGYTF. DNA for the CDR3: TGTGCCAGCACCAATACCCGACAGGGTGGCTACACCTTC.

The chain links TRBV4-1 to TRBJ2-5; 12 bases are shared with TRBD2. The V and J ends lost 1 base and 3 bases, in that order; junction bases with no gene match: 0. Germline lookup yields CDR1 MGHRA and CDR2 YSYEKL. This CDR3 spans 15 amino acids. The CDR3 region is CASSQGTSGKETQYF. The CDR3, as DNA: TGCGCCAGCAGCCAAGGGACTAGCGGGAAAGAGACCCAGTACTTC.

The chain employs TRBV18 and TRBJ2-5, with D uncertain. The CDR3 consists of 12 residues. In germline, CDR1 is KGHSH, CDR2 LQKENI. The germline V and J ends were trimmed by 2 bases and 5 bases, with 6 bases remaining between them. The DNA of the CDR3 is TGTGCCAGCTCACCATCGGGTGAGACCCAGTACTTC. Translation: CASSPSGETQYF.

The chain couples TRBV6-5 to TRBJ1-5; D unclear. The germline CDR1 and CDR2 sequences are MNHEY and SVGAGI. CDR3 length: 14 residues. V was clipped by 6 bases and J by 7 bases, with 16 bases between them. As DNA, the CDR3 is TGTGCCAGCAGACGTGACCGGTTTCAACAGCCCCAGCATTTT. This gives the protein CASRRDRFQQPQHF.

The chain employs TRBV29-1 and TRBJ1-1, with a tentative D call TRBD1 (6 bases). Germline lookup yields CDR1 SQVTM and CDR2 ANQGSEA. The CDR3 contains 13 residues. V was clipped by 2 bases and J by 1 base, with 8 bases between them. The CDR3: CSVETGKNTEAFF. The CDR3 DNA sequence: TGCAGCGTTGAAACAGGGAAGAACACTGAAGCTTTCTTT. Filled out from reference TRBV29-1 and TRBJ1-1, the complete variable domain reads SAVISQKPSRDICQRGTSLTIQCQVDSQVTMMFWYRQQPGQSLTLIATANQGSEATYESGFVIDKFPISRPNLTFSTLTVSNMSPEDSSIYLCSVETGKNTEAFFGQGTRLTVV.

Only a few counts were recorded for this clone. This chain uses TRBV27 with TRBJ1-1; D gene unclear. The CDR3 consists of 14 residues. V dropped 6 bases and J dropped 8 bases, with 19 bases sitting between them. From germline, CDR1 is MNHEY and CDR2 SMNVEV (reference sequence). This chain's CDR3 is CASSPHRLAAEAFF. As DNA, the CDR3 is TGTGCCAGCAGCCCGCACCGGTTAGCGGCAGAAGCTTTCTTT.

The V and J genes are TRBV7-9 and TRBJ1-1; D is unresolved. The CDR3 extends over 16 amino acids. Trimming took off 5 bases at V and 1 base at J, with 17 bases between the two ends. CDR1 is SEHNR, CDR2 FQNEAQ, per germline (reference sequence). The CDR3 region has the DNA TGTGCCAGCAGCCCCGCTCTCCGGAGATCGAACACTGAAGCTTTCTTT. Residues: CASSPALRRSNTEAFF.

This clone was picked up a small number of times. V and J are TRBV5-6 and TRBJ1-2; the D gene is possibly TRBD1 (6 bases). Trimming took 1 base from V and 5 from J, leaving 12 bases between them. CDR1 is SGHDT, CDR2 YYEEEE, per germline. This CDR3 is built from 14 residues. The CDR3 loop reads CASSLSGARYGYTF. The CDR3 bases are TGTGCCAGCAGCTTGTCAGGGGCAAGGTATGGCTACACCTTC.

This sequence joins TRBV7-9 and TRBJ2-1, with 11 positions matching TRBD2. The CDR3 runs to 17 residues. Germline V gives CDR1 SEHNR, CDR2 FQNEAQ (reference sequence). V lost 4 bases, J lost 10 bases, and 15 bases stayed unmatched. The CDR3 DNA follows: TGTGCCAGCAGCTCCCCTTTACTAGCGGGAGTTGCGTGGGAGCAGTTCTTC. Amino acid sequence: CASSSPLLAGVAWEQFF.

The J gene is TRBJ2-1, the V gene TRBV7-3, with D hard to call. V lost 8 bases, J lost 4 bases, and 6 bases lay in between. CDR1 SGHTA and CDR2 FQGTGA come from the germline V gene. The length of the CDR3 is 11 residues. The CDR3 reads CASGDYNEQFF. CDR3 sequence (DNA): TGTGCCAGCGGCGATTACAATGAGCAGTTCTTC.

As to this clone: A read error may produce the germline difference seen at one junction end. The rearrangement links TRBV11-2 to TRBJ2-4, with 10 bases matching TRBD1. CDR3 length: 11 residues. From germline, CDR1 is SGHAT and CDR2 FQNNGV. CDR3 loop: CASRRSGQGGF. The CDR3 DNA is TGTGCCAGCAGACGCTCCGGACAGGGGGGTTTC.

This chain connects TRBV7-2 to TRBJ2-7; D remains ambiguous. Germline V gene sequence: CDR1 SGHTA, CDR2 FQGNSA. The CDR3 spans 14 residues. Trimming removed 3 bases at V and 0 bases at J, with 9 bases between. CDR3 in amino acids: CASSFRISSYEQYF. The CDR3, as DNA: TGTGCCAGCAGCTTTCGGATCAGCTCCTACGAGCAGTACTTC.

Judged by abundance, this clone is medium-sized. The chain couples TRBV7-2 to TRBJ1-5, with D unclear. From germline, CDR1 is SGHTA and CDR2 FQGNSA. CDR3 length equals 16 residues. V was pared by 5 bases and J by 1 base, with 15 bases between. The CDR3 DNA follows: TGTGCCAGCAGCCCAGGCGGGCTAAGGAGCAATCAGCCCCAGCATTTT. It yields the protein CASSPGGLRSNQPQHF.

CDR3 DNA: TGTGCCAGCAGTGTTCGAGAAATCTCTGGAAACACCATATATTTT. Translated, it gives CASSVREISGNTIYF. This rearrangement joins TRBV2 to TRBJ1-3, with no clear D. The CDR3 has 15 residues. The germline gives CDR1 SNHLY, CDR2 FYNNEI. V lost 4 bases to trimming and J lost 0 bases, with 10 bases between them.

Sample share makes this clone medium-sized. CDR3 coding DNA: TGTGCCATCAGCGTGGGGCTGAGCACAGATACGCAGTATTTT. Translated, it gives CAISVGLSTDTQYF. J is TRBJ2-3 and V is TRBV10-3, with a possible D match to TRBD1 (5 bases). Germline values: CDR1 ENHRY, CDR2 SYGVKD. Trimming pared 6 bases from V and 0 bases from J, leaving 10 bases between. This CDR3 has 14 amino acids.

This chain joins TRBV5-1 and TRBJ2-1, with TRBD1 identical over 8 bases. Germline V gene data show CDR1 as SGHRS and CDR2 as YFSETQ. Trimming removed 4 bases from V and 8 bases from J; junction bases left unmatched: 8. This CDR3 is built from 14 residues. The CDR3 DNA follows: TGCGCCAGCAGCCCTAGTAGGACAGGGCATGAGCAGTTCTTC. Translation gives CASSPSRTGHEQFF.

In this sample, this clone turned up a few times. This chain links TRBV21-1 with TRBJ2-6; the table's D call, TRBD2, was not checked against the DNA. TRBV21-1 has pseudogene status. The CDR3 sequence is 15 residues long. The CDR3 DNA reads TGTGCCAGCAGCGCCTGGAGATCTGGGGCCAACGTCCTGACTTTC. It is translated as CASSAWRSGANVLTF.

This clone was seen a few times. The gene calls are TRBV18 and TRBJ1-2, with no clear D. The germline V gene encodes CDR1 KGHSH and CDR2 LQKENI. Trimming took off 2 bases at V and 5 bases at J, with 9 bases between the two ends. CDR3 length: 13 amino acids. For the CDR3, the DNA is TGTGCCAGCTCACCATCAGGCGGGTATGGCTACACCTTC. It is translated as CASSPSGGYGYTF.

The rearrangement uses TRBV9 and TRBJ2-1; TRBD1 aligns across 8 bases. V trimming: 4 bases; J trimming: 4 bases; junction bases outside the gene matches: 7. The germline V gene encodes CDR1 SGDLS and CDR2 YYNGEE. This CDR3 spans 15 amino acids. The CDR3 here is CASSPGQGRYNEQFF. The CDR3 DNA sequence: TGTGCCAGCAGCCCTGGACAGGGCCGGTACAATGAGCAGTTCTTC.

The chain has TRBV15 and TRBJ2-1; D perhaps matches TRBD2 (6 bases). V lost 5 bases and J lost 0, with 14 bases in between. The CDR3 extends over 16 amino acids. Germline V gene data show CDR1 as LNHNV and CDR2 as YYDKDF (reference sequence). In nucleotides, the CDR3 is TGTGCCACCAGCGGGGGACTCTTAAGCTCCTACAATGAGCAGTTCTTC. Its protein is CATSGGLLSSYNEQFF. Full variable domain (outside the CDR3, taken from reference TRBV15 and TRBJ2-1): DAMVIQNPRYQVTQFGKPVTLSCSQTLNHNVMYWYQQKSSQAPKLLFHYYDKDFNNEADTPDNFQSRRPNTSFCFLDIRSPGLGDTAMYLCATSGGLLSSYNEQFFGPGTRLTVL.

The gene calls are TRBV6-4 and TRBJ1-3; 7 nucleotides line up with TRBD1. Germline V gives CDR1 MRHNA, CDR2 SNTAGT. The CDR3 consists of 15 residues. With V trimmed by 4 bases and J by 0 bases, 3 bases remained unmatched. The CDR3 sequence is CASSARDSSGNTIYF. The CDR3 coding sequence is TGTGCCAGCAGTGCCCGGGACAGCTCTGGAAACACCATATATTTT.

This clone has a single count. The V gene is TRBV4-3, the J gene TRBJ2-1; D gene unclear. The germline V and J ends were trimmed by 0 bases and 2 bases, with 8 bases remaining between them. The CDR3 contains 15 residues. Germline-derived CDR1 and CDR2 are LGHNA and YSLEER. For the CDR3, the DNA is TGCGCCAGCAGCCAAGAGGTCGACGCCTACAATGAGCAGTTCTTC. Translated: CASSQEVDAYNEQFF.